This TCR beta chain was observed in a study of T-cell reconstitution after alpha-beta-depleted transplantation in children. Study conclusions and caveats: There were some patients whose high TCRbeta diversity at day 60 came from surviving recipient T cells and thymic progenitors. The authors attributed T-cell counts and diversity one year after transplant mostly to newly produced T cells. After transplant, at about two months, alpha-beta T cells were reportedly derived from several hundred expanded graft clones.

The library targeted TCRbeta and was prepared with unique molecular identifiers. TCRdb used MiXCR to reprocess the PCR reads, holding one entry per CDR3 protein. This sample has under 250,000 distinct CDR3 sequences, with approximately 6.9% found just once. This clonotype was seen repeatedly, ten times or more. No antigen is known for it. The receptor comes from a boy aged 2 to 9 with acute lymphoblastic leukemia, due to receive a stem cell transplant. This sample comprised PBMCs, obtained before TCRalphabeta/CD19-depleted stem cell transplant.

This chain's CDR3 is CASSAEGAAHTF. The CDR3 DNA reads TGTGCCAGCAGCGCCGAGGGGGCGGCCCACACCTTC. This chain joins TRBV14 and TRBJ1-2; 7 bases match TRBD1. The CDR3 runs to 12 residues. Per the germline V gene, CDR1 is SGHDN and CDR2 is FVKESK. Unmatched junction bases numbered 9, after V lost 5 bases and J lost 12 bases. Combining the CDR3 with reference TRBV14 and TRBJ1-2 gives the whole variable domain EAGVTQFPSHSVIEKGQTVTLRCDPISGHDNLYWYRRVMGKEIKFLLHFVKESKQDESGMPNNRFLAERTGGTYSTLKVQPAELEDSGVYFCASSAEGAAHTFGSGTRLTVV.